This TCR beta chain originates from a study of blood T cell repertoires in COVID-19. Study-wide background: The study drew acute and convalescent COVID-19 samples from the United States, Italy and Spain.

This clone has only a few counts. Deletions cut 4 bases from V and 2 bases from J, with 9 bases between. The CDR3 spans 13 residues. Germline lookup yields CDR1 LGHDT and CDR2 YNNKEL (reference sequence). TCRdb's table, derived via immunoSEQ multiplex PCR, lists solely in-frame clones and lacks some. The data contain approximately 300,000 clones, approximately 90% of them singletons. Individuals drawn from about two dozen US areas were roughly 18 to 100 years old. The rearrangement links TRBV3-1 (or the pseudogene TRBV3-2) to TRBJ2-7, with a tentative D call TRBD2 (5 bases). The sequenced material came from PBMCs or T cells enriched from blood (not recorded which). This receptor was taken from a woman in her 30s who had been exposed to COVID-19. CDR3 sequence (DNA): TGTGCCAGCAGCCCCACCGGGACCTACGAGCAGTACTTC. This translates into CASSPTGTYEQYF.